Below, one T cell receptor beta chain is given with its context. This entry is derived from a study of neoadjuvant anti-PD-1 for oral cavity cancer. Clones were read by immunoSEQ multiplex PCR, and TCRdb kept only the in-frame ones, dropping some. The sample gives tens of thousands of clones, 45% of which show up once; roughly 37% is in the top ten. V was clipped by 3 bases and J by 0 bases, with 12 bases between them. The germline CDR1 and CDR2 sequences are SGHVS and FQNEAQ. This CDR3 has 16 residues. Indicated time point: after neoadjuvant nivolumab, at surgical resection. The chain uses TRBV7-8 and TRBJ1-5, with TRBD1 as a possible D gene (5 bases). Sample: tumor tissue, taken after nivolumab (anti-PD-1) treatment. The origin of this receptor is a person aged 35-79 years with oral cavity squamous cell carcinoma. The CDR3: CASSLGGGNSNQPQHF. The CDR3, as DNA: TGTGCCAGCAGCTTGGGGGGGGGTAATAGCAATCAGCCCCAGCATTTT.